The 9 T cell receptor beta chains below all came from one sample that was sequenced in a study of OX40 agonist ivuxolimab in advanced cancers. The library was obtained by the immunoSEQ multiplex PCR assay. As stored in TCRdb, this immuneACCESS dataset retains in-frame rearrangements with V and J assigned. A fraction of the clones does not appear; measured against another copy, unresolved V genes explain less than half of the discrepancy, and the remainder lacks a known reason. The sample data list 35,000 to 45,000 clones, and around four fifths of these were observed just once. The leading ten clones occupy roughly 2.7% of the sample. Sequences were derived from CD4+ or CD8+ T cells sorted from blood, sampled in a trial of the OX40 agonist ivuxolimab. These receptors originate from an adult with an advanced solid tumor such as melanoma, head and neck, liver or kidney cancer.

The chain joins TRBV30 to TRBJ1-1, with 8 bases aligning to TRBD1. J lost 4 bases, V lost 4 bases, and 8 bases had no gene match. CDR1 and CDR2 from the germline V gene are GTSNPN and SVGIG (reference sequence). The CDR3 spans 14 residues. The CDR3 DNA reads TGTGCCTGGACCAGGACAGGGTATAGCACTGAAGCTTTCTTT. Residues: CAWTRTGYSTEAFF.

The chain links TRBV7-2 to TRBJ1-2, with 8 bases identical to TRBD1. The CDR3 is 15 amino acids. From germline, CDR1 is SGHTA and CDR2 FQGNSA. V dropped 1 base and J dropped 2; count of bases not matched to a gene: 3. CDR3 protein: CASSLDDRGNYGYTF. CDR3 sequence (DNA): TGTGCCAGCAGCTTAGATGACAGGGGAAACTATGGCTACACCTTC. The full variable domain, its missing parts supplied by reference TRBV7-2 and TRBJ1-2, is GAGVSQSPSNKVTEKGKDVELRCDPISGHTALYWYRQSLGQGLEFLIYFQGNSAPDKSGLPSDRFSAERTGGSVSTLTIQRTQQEDSAVYLCASSLDDRGNYGYTFGSGTRLTVV.

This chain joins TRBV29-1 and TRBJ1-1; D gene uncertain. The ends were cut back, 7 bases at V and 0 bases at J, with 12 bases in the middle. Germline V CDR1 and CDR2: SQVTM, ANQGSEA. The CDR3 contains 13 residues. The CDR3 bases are TGCAGCGATGGGAGTCCGATGAACACTGAAGCTTTCTTT. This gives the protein CSDGSPMNTEAFF.

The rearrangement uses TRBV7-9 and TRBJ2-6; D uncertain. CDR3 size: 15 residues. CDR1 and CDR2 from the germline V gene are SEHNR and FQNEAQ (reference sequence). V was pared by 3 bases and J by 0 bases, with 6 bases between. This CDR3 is CASSLAHSGANVLTF. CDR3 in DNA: TGTGCCAGCAGCTTGGCGCACTCTGGGGCCAACGTCCTGACTTTC.

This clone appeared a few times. As DNA, the CDR3 is TGTGCCAGCTGTGACAGGCGTTGGAACGAGCAGTACTTC. Protein: CASCDRRWNEQYF. This chain links TRBV6-6 with TRBJ2-7; possible D gene TRBD1, 6 bases. This CDR3 comprises 13 residues. CDR1 MNHNY and CDR2 SVGAGI come from the germline V gene (reference sequence). V lost 8 bases and J 5 bases, leaving 16 bases between the germline ends.

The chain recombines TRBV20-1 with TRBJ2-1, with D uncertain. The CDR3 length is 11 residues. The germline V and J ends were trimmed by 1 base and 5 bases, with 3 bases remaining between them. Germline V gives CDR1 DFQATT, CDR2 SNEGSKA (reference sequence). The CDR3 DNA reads TGCAGTGCTAGAGGGGACAATGAGCAGTTCTTC. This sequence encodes CSARGDNEQFF.

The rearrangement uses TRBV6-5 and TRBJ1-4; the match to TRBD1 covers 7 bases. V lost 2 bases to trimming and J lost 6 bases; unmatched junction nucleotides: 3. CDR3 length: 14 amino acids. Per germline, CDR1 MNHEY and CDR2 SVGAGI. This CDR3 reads CASSYDREDEKLFF. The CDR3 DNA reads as TGTGCCAGCAGTTACGACAGGGAGGATGAAAAACTGTTTTTT.

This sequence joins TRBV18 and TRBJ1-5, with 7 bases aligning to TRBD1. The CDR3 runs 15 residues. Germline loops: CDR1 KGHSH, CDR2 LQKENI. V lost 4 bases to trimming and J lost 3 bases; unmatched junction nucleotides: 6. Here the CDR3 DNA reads TGTGCCAGCTCACTGACAGGGTTTGACAATCAGCCCCAGCATTTT. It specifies CASSLTGFDNQPQHF.

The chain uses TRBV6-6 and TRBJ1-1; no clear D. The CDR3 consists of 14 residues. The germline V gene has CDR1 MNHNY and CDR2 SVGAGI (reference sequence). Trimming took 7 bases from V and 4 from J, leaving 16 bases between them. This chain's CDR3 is CASISSVITTEAFF. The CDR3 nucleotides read TGTGCCAGCATATCCTCCGTGATAACCACTGAAGCTTTCTTT.